Following are 5 T cell receptor beta chains from one sample sequenced in a study of blood T cells in healthy people across ages. A second PCR, run for about 7 to 12 cycles, used a sample-barcoded 5' primer plus a J-beta primer mix. TCRdb used MiXCR to reprocess the 5' RACE reads, holding one entry per CDR3 protein. The table shows around 700,000 distinct CDR3 sequences, with 20% to 25% occurring only once. The same data also went into a second study, on T cells of mothers and their children.

Specimen: blood. All receptors come from a boy younger than 18 in good health.

Only a few counts were recorded for this clonotype. CDR3: CASSQELGGIPYNEQFF. The CDR3, as DNA: TGCGCCAGCAGCCAAGAGTTAGGGGGGATCCCCTACAATGAGCAGTTCTTC. The chain couples TRBV4-1 to TRBJ2-1; D possibly matches TRBD1 or TRBD2 (6 bases each). In germline, CDR1 is MGHRA, CDR2 YSYEKL. Trimming shortened V by 0 bases and J by 2 bases, and 14 bases separated the two germline ends. This CDR3 has 17 amino acids.

This clonotype was observed a handful of times. The chain combines TRBV29-1 with TRBJ2-1, with 8 bases matching TRBD2. Germline CDR1 is SQVTM and CDR2 is ANQGSEA. V lost 3 bases, J lost 7 bases, and 8 bases stayed unmatched. The CDR3 sequence is 14 residues long. The CDR3 nucleotides read TGCAGCGTTGACACGGGGGAGCGGGGGAATGAGCAGTTCTTC. Translation gives CSVDTGERGNEQFF.

This clonotype was observed a handful of times. The gene calls are TRBV29-1 and TRBJ2-7; 11 positions agree with TRBD2. Germline lookup yields CDR1 SQVTM and CDR2 ANQGSEA. V lost 6 bases, J lost 6 bases, and 7 bases stayed unmatched. The CDR3 consists of 13 residues. For the CDR3, the DNA is TGCAGCGTATTAGCGGGAGGGCCGGGCGAGCAGTACTTC. Its translation is CSVLAGGPGEQYF.

This clonotype has just a few counts. The rearrangement joins TRBV29-1 to TRBJ2-5; unclear D gene. TRBJ2-7 matches the DNA end more closely, so the J call is doubtful. CDR1 and CDR2 (germline): SQVTM, ANQGSEA. The CDR3 spans 13 residues. CDR3 bases: TGCAGCGTTGCGGCCAGCAGTCCCTACGAGCAGTACTTC. It is translated as CSVAASSPYEQYF.

This clonotype was counted a few times. This sequence joins TRBV7-9 and TRBJ2-5; D unresolved. TRBJ2-1 matches the DNA end more closely, so the J call is doubtful. CDR1 is SEHNR, CDR2 FQNEAQ, per germline (reference sequence). The CDR3 has 11 amino acids. The CDR3 nucleotides read TGTGCCAGCAGCGCCGACCTCAACCAGTTCTTC. Protein sequence: CASSADLNQFF.